The clone carrying this T cell receptor (beta chain) was counted at least ten times. Its antigen is as yet unknown. Since a much larger clone is just one base distant, this may be a read error. Germline CDR1 reads SGHRS; CDR2 reads YFSETQ. This CDR3 is built from 15 residues. These data come from a study of T cells in Graves' hyperthyroidism and ophthalmopathy. Points from the study as a whole: Blood also contained most expanded thyroid clonotypes above 0.001.

TCR beta CDR3 regions were amplified from RNA transcripts. HTBI primers were used for first-round RT-PCR of the TCR CDR3. Via MiXCR, TCRdb re-called the multiplex PCR reads, giving one row per CDR3 protein. The profile shows about 380,000 distinct CDR3 sequences, less than 20% of them singletons. This chain links TRBV5-1 with TRBJ1-1; 9 bases match TRBD1. This clonotype originated in a man younger than 35 with Graves' ophthalmopathy. The sample comprised blood. The CDR3 DNA sequence: TGCGCCGGCAGCTTGGCGGGACAGGGGAACACTGAAGCTTTCTTT. Translated: CAGSLAGQGNTEAFF.